Presented here are 22 T cell receptor beta chains from one specimen sequenced in a study of blood T cell repertoires in COVID-19. Profiling relied on immunoSEQ multiplex PCR, and the TCRdb table lists in-frame clones only, not all of them. This sample carries 45,000 to 50,000 clones, 85% to 90% of them seen once, and the ten largest clones take 9.2%. The sample comprised peripheral blood. The receptors shown here come from a human donor in a cohort sampled during active COVID-19.

V is TRBV19 and J is TRBJ2-1; tentative D call: TRBD1 (6 bases). Germline-derived CDR1 and CDR2 are LNHDA and SQIVND (reference sequence). V was pared by 5 bases and J by 10 bases, with 18 bases between. The CDR3 totals 14 residues. The CDR3, as DNA: TGTGCCAGTAGTGGGACATCTCCAAGCACCGAGCAGTTCTTC. Amino acid sequence: CASSGTSPSTEQFF.

This rearrangement joins TRBV6-5 to TRBJ2-7, with 8 bases fitting TRBD2. The germline V gene encodes CDR1 MNHEY and CDR2 SVGAGI. Trimming removed 2 bases from V and 5 bases from J; junction bases left unmatched: 5. CDR3 length: 14 residues. DNA of the CDR3: TGTGCCAGCAGTTACCGGGGGGGCTGGAACGAGCAGTACTTC. Translating gives CASSYRGGWNEQYF.

This clone is a singleton in its sample. This CDR3 is CASNRGSTGELFF. The CDR3 bases are TGTGCCAGCAACAGGGGCAGTACCGGGGAGCTGTTTTTT. V and J are TRBV2 and TRBJ2-2, with 7 nucleotides matching TRBD1. The CDR3 runs to 13 residues. J was trimmed by 5 bases and V by 7 bases; bases with no gene match: 4. The germline gives CDR1 SNHLY, CDR2 FYNNEI.

This chain uses TRBV4-1 with TRBJ2-7, with TRBD2 matching over 9 bases. The CDR3 consists of 16 residues. Germline V lookup: CDR1 MGHRA, CDR2 YSYEKL. Trimming at V came to 0 bases and at J to 2 bases, leaving 5 bases not matched to a gene. CDR3 sequence (DNA): TGCGCCAGCAGCCAAGAGGGCGGGGGGGTCCCCTACGAGCAGTACTTC. It yields the protein CASSQEGGGVPYEQYF.

This chain uses TRBV4-1 with TRBJ2-3; 8 nucleotides line up with TRBD2. Per germline, CDR1 MGHRA and CDR2 YSYEKL. V trimming: 1 base; J trimming: 8 bases; junction bases outside the gene matches: 14. The CDR3 length is 17 residues. This chain's CDR3 is CASSQGPPGGEAGTQYF. The DNA of the CDR3 is TGCGCCAGCAGCCAAGGCCCGCCCGGGGGGGAAGCGGGTACGCAGTATTTT.

This clone has only a few counts. This chain joins TRBV27 and TRBJ2-7; D is unresolved. V dropped 11 bases and J dropped 7 bases, with 6 bases sitting between them. The CDR3 is 8 amino acids. Germline V CDR1 and CDR2: MNHEY, SMNVEV (reference sequence). The CDR3 sequence is CAAGEQYF. The CDR3 bases are TGTGCCGCCGGGGAGCAGTACTTC.

This sequence joins TRBV19 and TRBJ2-5, with 7 bases identical to TRBD2. The ends lost 0 bases at V and 2 bases at J; junction bases unmatched: 3. There are 15 residues in the CDR3. Germline V gives CDR1 LNHDA, CDR2 SQIVND (reference sequence). This chain's CDR3 is CASSIDGREQETQYF. DNA for the CDR3: TGTGCCAGTAGTATAGATGGGAGGGAACAAGAGACCCAGTACTTC.

The chain is built from TRBV2 and TRBJ2-3; no definite D call. The V end lost 9 bases, the J end lost 2 bases, and 6 bases lay between the germline ends. This CDR3 contains 11 residues. CDR1 and CDR2 (germline): SNHLY, FYNNEI. This CDR3 reads CARQPTDTQYF. CDR3 DNA: TGTGCCAGACAGCCCACAGATACGCAGTATTTT.

This chain uses TRBV19 with TRBJ2-3; TRBD2 matches 7 bases. The CDR3 length is 16 residues. V lost 7 bases, J lost 3 bases, and 13 bases stayed unmatched. Germline values: CDR1 LNHDA, CDR2 SQIVND (reference sequence). The CDR3: CASTFGGDPSTDTQYF. CDR3 DNA: TGTGCCAGTACATTTGGGGGGGATCCCTCTACAGATACGCAGTATTTT.

This rearrangement joins TRBV11-3 to TRBJ2-7; TRBD1 aligns across 7 bases. The J segment lost 4 bases and the V segment lost 5 bases, leaving 8 bases of the junction unmatched. Germline V lookup: CDR1 SGHNT, CDR2 YENEEA. The CDR3 is 14 amino acids. The CDR3 region has the DNA TGTGCCAGCAGCCTACGACAGGGTGATTACGAGCAGTACTTC. Translated, it gives CASSLRQGDYEQYF.

V gene TRBV5-5 combines with J gene TRBJ2-3, with 10 positions matching TRBD1. V shed 2 bases and J 9 bases; nucleotides not matched to a gene: 12. CDR1 is SGHKS and CDR2 is YYEKEE in the germline V gene (reference sequence). The CDR3 extends over 16 amino acids. CDR3 amino acids: CASSLVDRGRANTQYF. The CDR3, as DNA: TGTGCCAGCAGCTTAGTAGACAGGGGGCGCGCGAACACGCAGTATTTT.

This rearrangement joins TRBV3-1 (or the pseudogene TRBV3-2) to TRBJ1-4, with D perhaps TRBD1 (5 bases). CDR3 length: 13 residues. The V end was cut by 3 bases, the J end by 6 bases, with 8 bases between. Germline V gene sequence: CDR1 LGHDT, CDR2 YNNKEL (reference sequence). The CDR3 region has the DNA TGTGCCAGCAGCCAGAGACAGTATGAAAAACTGTTTTTT. It encodes CASSQRQYEKLFF.

The chain links TRBV19 to TRBJ2-5; tentatively, D is TRBD2 (5 bases). Trimming stripped 5 bases from V and 2 bases from J, with 15 bases between. Per germline, CDR1 LNHDA and CDR2 SQIVND (reference sequence). The CDR3 contains 15 residues. The CDR3 loop reads CASSAYTRGQETQYF. Written as DNA, the CDR3 is TGTGCCAGTAGTGCCTACACCCGGGGTCAAGAGACCCAGTACTTC.

The CDR3 protein is CASSLRSRAVTEAFF. The DNA of the CDR3 is TGTGCCAGCAGCTTAAGGTCCAGGGCAGTCACTGAAGCTTTCTTT. This chain uses TRBV11-2 with TRBJ1-1; D may be TRBD1 (5 bases). Trimming took off 2 bases at V and 4 bases at J, with 14 bases between the two ends. The CDR3 length is 15 residues. CDR1 is SGHAT, CDR2 FQNNGV, per germline.

The V and J genes are TRBV5-1 and TRBJ2-5; D may be TRBD1 (6 bases). The germline V gene has CDR1 SGHRS and CDR2 YFSETQ. The CDR3 loop spans 12 amino acids. The V end was cut by 8 bases, the J end by 1 base, with 9 bases between. DNA of the CDR3: TGCGCCAGTACAGGGCTCCAAGAGACCCAGTACTTC. Its translation is CASTGLQETQYF. The whole variable domain, filled in from reference TRBV5-1 and TRBJ2-5, reads KAGVTQTPRYLIKTRGQQVTLSCSPISGHRSVSWYQQTPGQGLQFLFEYFSETQRNKGNFPGRFSGRQFSNSRSEMNVSTLELGDSALYLCASTGLQETQYFGPGTRLLVL.

This chain joins TRBV6-5 and TRBJ2-3; D unresolved. The CDR3 is 14 amino acids. Germline-derived CDR1 and CDR2 are MNHEY and SVGAGI. V dropped 4 bases and J dropped 3 bases, with 11 bases sitting between them. The CDR3 DNA reads TGTGCCAGCAGTTTATTATCCCGTACAGATACGCAGTATTTT. It translates to CASSLLSRTDTQYF.

The chain employs TRBV9 and TRBJ1-2, with 7 bases aligning to TRBD1. Trimming took 2 bases from V and 8 from J; bases not matched to a gene: 9. This CDR3 contains 14 residues. Per the germline V gene, CDR1 is SGDLS and CDR2 is YYNGEE. The CDR3 DNA reads TGTGCCAGCAGCGTCGGCGAGGGGGCTTGGGGCTACACCTTC. Protein product: CASSVGEGAWGYTF.

The J gene is TRBJ1-2, the V gene TRBV29-1; 10 bases are a match to TRBD1. With V trimmed by 3 bases and J by 14 bases, 3 bases remained unmatched. The length of the CDR3 is 10 residues. Germline V gene sequence: CDR1 SQVTM, CDR2 ANQGSEA. The CDR3 DNA reads as TGCAGCGTTGACGGACAGGGGGAGACCTTC. Translating it yields CSVDGQGETF. Together with reference TRBV29-1 and TRBJ1-2, the CDR3 gives the full variable domain: SAVISQKPSRDICQRGTSLTIQCQVDSQVTMMFWYRQQPGQSLTLIATANQGSEATYESGFVIDKFPISRPNLTFSTLTVSNMSPEDSSIYLCSVDGQGETFGSGTRLTVV.

The V and J genes are TRBV4-1 and TRBJ1-4; possible D gene TRBD1, 6 bases. CDR1 is MGHRA and CDR2 is YSYEKL in the germline V gene. This CDR3 has 17 residues. V was shortened by 1 base and J by 3 bases, with 15 bases between the two germline ends. The CDR3 DNA reads TGCGCCAGCAGCCAAGGGGAGGGATCAGGGGCTAATGAAAAACTGTTTTTT. Encoded protein: CASSQGEGSGANEKLFF.

The V call is TRBV19, the J call TRBJ1-2, with D perhaps matching TRBD1 (5 bases). Germline V CDR1 and CDR2: LNHDA, SQIVND (reference sequence). Trimming stripped 3 bases from V and 8 bases from J, with 10 bases between. The CDR3 consists of 12 residues. The CDR3 here is CASSINQGGYTF. CDR3 DNA: TGTGCCAGTAGTATTAACCAGGGCGGCTACACCTTC. Full variable domain (remainder filled in from reference TRBV19 and TRBJ1-2): DGGITQSPKYLFRKEGQNVTLSCEQNLNHDAMYWYRQDPGQGLRLIYYSQIVNDFQKGDIAEGYSVSREKKESFPLTVTSAQKNPTAFYLCASSINQGGYTFGSGTRLTVV.

This clone was detected only once. This rearrangement joins TRBV6-6 to TRBJ2-3, with TRBD2 identical over 9 bases. After removal of 5 bases from V and 2 bases from J, the junction contained 11 bases not matched to a gene. Germline V gives CDR1 MNHNY, CDR2 SVGAGI (reference sequence). CDR3 length equals 17 residues. CDR3 sequence: CASSRGGAPSSTDTQYF. In DNA form, the CDR3 reads TGTGCCAGCAGTCGCGGGGGGGCCCCGTCCTCCACAGATACGCAGTATTTT.

The chain joins TRBV5-1 to TRBJ2-1, with 8 bases aligning to TRBD1. The CDR3 contains 16 residues. Germline V gives CDR1 SGHRS, CDR2 YFSETQ. After removal of 4 bases from V and 0 bases from J, the junction contained 6 bases not matched to a gene. The CDR3 DNA sequence: TGCGCCAGCAGCCAGACAGGGGATAGCTCCTACAATGAGCAGTTCTTC. This codes for CASSQTGDSSYNEQFF.